A single sample gave rise to the 18 T cell receptor beta chains below, sequenced in a study of T cells expressing NK-cell markers. Reprocessing the 5' RACE reads, TCRdb reports a single entry for every CDR3 protein and omits DNA. This listing includes 500,000 or so distinct CDR3 sequences. Sample: blood T cells: a sorted CD56 or NKG2C T cell subset, CD4+ or CD8+ T cells, or bulk PBMC T cells (not recorded which). These receptors were taken from a man between 18 and 29 years old in good health.

This sequence joins TRBV7-7 and TRBJ2-5; TCRdb lists TRBD1, though no DNA is available to test this call. The CDR3 is 15 amino acids. CDR1 and CDR2 from the germline V gene are SSHAT and FNYEAQ (reference sequence). Here the CDR3 reads CASSPTQGRVETQYF.

This chain joins TRBV29-1 and TRBJ1-1; TCRdb's D call of TRBD1 is untestable without DNA. Germline lookup yields CDR1 SQVTM and CDR2 ANQGSEA. There are 14 residues in the CDR3. This CDR3 is CSVDAKTGWTEAFF.

The J gene is TRBJ2-2, the V gene TRBV7-9. This CDR3 comprises 15 residues. The germline CDR1 and CDR2 sequences are SEHNR and FQNEAQ (reference sequence). This CDR3 reads CASRRLSANTGELFF.

The CDR3 region is CSARDRGRVQETQYF. This chain uses TRBV20-1 with TRBJ2-5; TCRdb lists TRBD1, though no DNA is available to test this call. CDR1 and CDR2 (germline): DFQATT, SNEGSKA (reference sequence). The CDR3 contains 15 residues.

The V and J genes are TRBV15 and TRBJ2-2; there is no DNA to check the TCRdb D call of TRBD1. This CDR3 comprises 16 residues. Per the germline V gene, CDR1 is LNHNV and CDR2 is YYDKDF (reference sequence). The CDR3 reads CATSSPGQGTTGELFF.

The chain carries TRBV10-2 and TRBJ2-3; TCRdb reports TRBD2, a call that lacks DNA to check it against. Germline CDR1 reads WSHSY; CDR2 reads SAAADI. The CDR3 has 14 amino acids. The CDR3 sequence: CASSLRDLSDTQYF.

The V call is TRBV5-6, the J call TRBJ2-7; TCRdb's D call, TRBD1, is unchecked because there is no DNA. This CDR3 spans 15 amino acids. Germline V gene lookup returns CDR1 SGHDT and CDR2 YYEEEE. The CDR3 is CASSPDGTGSYEQYF.

The V and J genes are TRBV3-1 and TRBJ2-7; the D call of TRBD2 rests on TCRdb alone, since no DNA is present to check it. The CDR3 has 15 residues. Germline V gene lookup returns CDR1 LGHDT and CDR2 YNNKEL (reference sequence). CDR3 sequence: CASSQELAAAYEQYF.

The chain joins TRBV5-1 to TRBJ1-1; TCRdb's D call of TRBD1 is untestable without DNA. Germline values: CDR1 SGHRS, CDR2 YFSETQ. The length of the CDR3 is 14 residues. Here the CDR3 reads CASTSRGPDTEAFF.

The chain uses TRBV4-3 and TRBJ2-4; TCRdb's assignment of TRBD1 cannot be checked, as there is no DNA. The CDR3 extends over 14 amino acids. Germline lookup yields CDR1 LGHNA and CDR2 YSLEER. CDR3 amino acids: CASSQDLPDSLQYF.

This chain links TRBV14 with TRBJ2-5; TCRdb's assignment of TRBD2 cannot be checked, as there is no DNA. Germline CDR1 and CDR2: SGHDN and FVKESK. CDR3 length: 20 amino acids. The CDR3 is CASSQDFAGLAGRVQETQYF. Full variable domain (missing parts from reference TRBV14 and TRBJ2-5): EAGVTQFPSHSVIEKGQTVTLRCDPISGHDNLYWYRRVMGKEIKFLLHFVKESKQDESGMPNNRFLAERTGGTYSTLKVQPAELEDSGVYFCASSQDFAGLAGRVQETQYFGPGTRLLVL.

The chain employs TRBV29-1 and TRBJ2-3. Germline V lookup: CDR1 SQVTM, CDR2 ANQGSEA. This CDR3 comprises 12 residues. The CDR3 loop is CSAIRPDDTQYF.

The chain joins TRBV6-1 to TRBJ2-7; TCRdb proposes TRBD1, but this gene call is untestable without DNA. CDR1 and CDR2 (germline): MNHNS, SASEGT. The CDR3 sequence is 13 residues long. CDR3 residues: CASSRTGAYEQYF.

The chain joins TRBV7-3 to TRBJ2-1; TCRdb designates TRBD1, a call that cannot be tested without DNA. The germline V gene encodes CDR1 SGHTA and CDR2 FQGTGA. CDR3 length: 13 residues. This CDR3 reads CASSPHAPNEQFF.

The rearrangement links TRBV12-3 or TRBV12-4 to TRBJ2-2; TCRdb gives TRBD1 as the D gene, but with no DNA this cannot be confirmed. The CDR3 length is 17 residues. CDR3 sequence reads: CASSPHRAVVYPGELFF.

CDR3 region: CASSRGLAGGNYEQYF. This sequence joins TRBV12-3 or TRBV12-4 and TRBJ2-7; TCRdb lists TRBD2, though no DNA is available to test this call. This CDR3 contains 16 residues.

The V gene is TRBV6-1, the J gene TRBJ2-7; TCRdb's D gene call, TRBD2, goes unchecked for lack of DNA. Per germline, CDR1 MNHNS and CDR2 SASEGT. The CDR3 loop spans 13 amino acids. The CDR3: CASRESGRNEQYF.

The chain carries TRBV7-9 and TRBJ2-5; TCRdb names TRBD1, which stays unverified in the absence of DNA. The CDR3 contains 15 residues. Germline CDR1 SEHNR, CDR2 FQNEAQ (reference sequence). The CDR3 region is CASSLASRSLKTQYF.